One and the same sample provided the 26 T cell receptor beta chains below, sequenced in a study of T cell responses to AZD1222 COVID-19 vaccine. Clones were read by immunoSEQ multiplex PCR, and TCRdb kept only the in-frame ones, dropping some. Of 120,000 or so clones in the sample, about 89% are singletons; the top ten hold 28%. Source: peripheral blood, taken on day 0 of AZD1222 vaccination. These receptors all come from an adult in good health.

The chain joins TRBV7-9 to TRBJ1-6; D perhaps matches TRBD1 (5 bases). V was shortened by 1 base and J by 2 bases, with 9 bases between the two germline ends. This CDR3 spans 16 amino acids. Germline V gives CDR1 SEHNR, CDR2 FQNEAQ (reference sequence). The CDR3 DNA reads TGTGCCAGCAGCTTAGGGGGGGGGACCTATAATTCACCCCTCCACTTT. This gives the protein CASSLGGGTYNSPLHF.

The chain employs TRBV4-2 and TRBJ1-1, with a possible D match to TRBD1 (5 bases). V was clipped by 2 bases and J by 6 bases, with 10 bases between them. This CDR3 contains 13 residues. Germline loops: CDR1 LGHNA, CDR2 YNFKEQ. CDR3 amino acids: CASSQLGDAEAFF. CDR3 in DNA: TGTGCCAGCAGCCAATTGGGGGACGCTGAAGCTTTCTTT.

The chain links TRBV9 to TRBJ2-4; perhaps D is TRBD1 or TRBD2 (5 bases each). With 0 bases removed from V and 6 bases from J, the gap between germline ends came to 13 bases. The CDR3 is made up of 15 amino acids. Germline lookup yields CDR1 SGDLS and CDR2 YYNGEE. CDR3 amino acids: CASSVGLLGGNIQYF. CDR3 nucleotides: TGTGCCAGCAGCGTAGGCCTTCTTGGGGGAAACATTCAGTACTTC.

The rearrangement links TRBV3-1 (or the pseudogene TRBV3-2) to TRBJ2-5, with D possibly TRBD1 on 6 matching bases. Looked up from germline, CDR1 is LGHDT and CDR2 is YNNKEL (reference sequence). The CDR3 runs 14 residues. Between the trimmed V and J ends, which lost 5 bases and 2 bases, there was a span of 12 bases. The CDR3 region is CASSLTGSQETQYF. CDR3 DNA: TGTGCCAGCAGCTTAACAGGGTCTCAAGAGACCCAGTACTTC.

This chain uses TRBV3-1 (or the pseudogene TRBV3-2) with TRBJ2-4, with 7 bases matching TRBD2. Germline CDR1 LGHDT, CDR2 YNNKEL (reference sequence). The CDR3 is made up of 15 amino acids. Trimming cost V 4 bases and J 2 bases; bases outside gene matches: 5. The CDR3 loop is CASSLSGSPKNIQYF. The DNA of the CDR3 is TGTGCCAGCAGCCTTAGCGGGTCTCCCAAAAACATTCAGTACTTC.

The chain employs TRBV14 and TRBJ1-1, with no clear D. The germline CDR1 and CDR2 sequences are SGHDN and FVKESK. V was pared by 4 bases and J by 8 bases, with 8 bases between. CDR3 length: 11 amino acids. CDR3: CASSLLGEAFF. The CDR3 bases are TGTGCCAGCAGCCTCCTAGGGGAAGCTTTCTTT.

The V call is TRBV7-2, the J call TRBJ2-2, with TRBD1 identical over 9 bases. The CDR3 has 15 amino acids. Germline CDR1 and CDR2: SGHTA and FQGNSA. With V trimmed by 5 bases and J by 4 bases, 5 bases remained unmatched. CDR3 coding DNA: TGTGCCAGCAGCCCCGCGACAGGGGGCACCGGGGAGCTGTTTTTT. Protein product: CASSPATGGTGELFF.

This clone was recorded only once. The V and J genes are TRBV5-5 and TRBJ2-3; tentatively, D is TRBD1 or TRBD2 (5 bases each). Trimming took 2 bases from V and 4 from J, leaving 14 bases between them. The germline gives CDR1 SGHKS, CDR2 YYEKEE (reference sequence). CDR3 length equals 15 residues. This CDR3 is CASSLGDGTADTQYF. The CDR3 nucleotides are TGTGCCAGCAGCTTAGGTGACGGGACGGCAGATACGCAGTATTTT.

The DNA for the CDR3 is TGTGCCAGCAGTTGGGACAGGAACACTGAAGCTTTCTTT. Residues: CASSWDRNTEAFF. The genes are TRBV11-1 and TRBJ1-1; 7 positions match TRBD1. V lost 6 bases and J lost 1; bases outside the gene matches: 2. The CDR3 is 13 amino acids. Germline V lookup: CDR1 SGHAT, CDR2 FQDESV (reference sequence). Using reference TRBV11-1 and TRBJ1-1 for the parts outside the CDR3, the full variable domain is EAEVAQSPRYKITEKSQAVAFWCDPISGHATLYWYRQILGQGPELLVQFQDESVVDDSQLPKDRFSAERLKGVDSTLKIQPAELGDSAMYLCASSWDRNTEAFFGQGTRLTVV.

This chain uses TRBV2 with TRBJ2-6; D not certain. CDR1 is SNHLY and CDR2 is FYNNEI in the germline V gene. This CDR3 region has 15 residues. V gave up 10 bases and J gave up 0 bases, with 13 bases separating them. CDR3 residues: CANTFTDSGANVLTF. As DNA, the CDR3 is TGTGCCAACACCTTTACAGACTCTGGGGCCAACGTCCTGACTTTC.

The chain combines TRBV11-3 with TRBJ2-1; 7 bases are shared with TRBD2. Germline V CDR1 and CDR2: SGHNT, YENEEA. The V and J ends lost 4 bases and 0 bases, in that order; junction bases with no gene match: 3. The CDR3 has 15 amino acids. DNA for the CDR3: TGTGCCAGCAGCTCTAGCGGACGCTCCTACAATGAGCAGTTCTTC. Protein: CASSSSGRSYNEQFF.

The rearrangement uses TRBV5-1 and TRBJ2-5, with 12 bases identical to TRBD2. Germline values: CDR1 SGHRS, CDR2 YFSETQ. With V trimmed by 0 bases and J by 1 base, 1 base remained unmatched. The CDR3 sequence is 16 residues long. The CDR3 DNA reads as TGCGCCAGCAGCTTGGGACTAGCGGGGGCCCAAGAGACCCAGTACTTC. This sequence encodes CASSLGLAGAQETQYF. The full variable domain, rest sourced from reference TRBV5-1 and TRBJ2-5, is KAGVTQTPRYLIKTRGQQVTLSCSPISGHRSVSWYQQTPGQGLQFLFEYFSETQRNKGNFPGRFSGRQFSNSRSEMNVSTLELGDSALYLCASSLGLAGAQETQYFGPGTRLLVL.

This sequence joins TRBV7-7 and TRBJ2-2, with D unresolved. Per germline, CDR1 SSHAT and CDR2 FNYEAQ (reference sequence). The CDR3 is 13 residues long. Trimming removed 5 bases from V and 3 bases from J, with 7 bases in between. CDR3 sequence (DNA): TGTGCCAGCAGCCCCCCCCACACCGGGGAGCTGTTTTTT. Translated, it gives CASSPPHTGELFF. The complete variable domain, with remaining parts taken from reference TRBV7-7 and TRBJ2-2, reads GAGVSQSPRYKVTKRGQDVTLRCDPISSHATLYWYQQALGQGPEFLTYFNYEAQPDKSGLPSDRFSAERPEGSISTLTIQRTEQRDSAMYRCASSPPHTGELFFGEGSRLTVL.

The chain is built from TRBV2 and TRBJ2-1; D possibly uses TRBD1 or TRBD2 (5 bases each). Trimming removed 5 bases from V and 9 bases from J, with 14 bases in between. The CDR3 covers 13 residues. From germline, CDR1 is SNHLY and CDR2 FYNNEI. The CDR3 is CASSRDPWGEQFF. The CDR3 DNA is TGTGCCAGCAGTCGGGACCCCTGGGGTGAGCAGTTCTTC.

The V call is TRBV18, the J call TRBJ2-2; D might be TRBD1 (6 bases). V shed 3 bases and J shed 0 bases, with 8 bases lying between them. Germline V lookup: CDR1 KGHSH, CDR2 LQKENI. The CDR3 is 15 residues long. CDR3 protein: CASSPGHSNTGELFF. DNA for the CDR3: TGTGCCAGCTCACCGGGACATTCGAACACCGGGGAGCTGTTTTTT.

V gene TRBV27 combines with J gene TRBJ1-3, with unresolved D. The V and J ends lost 6 bases and 0 bases respectively, with 3 bases between them. In germline, CDR1 is MNHEY, CDR2 SMNVEV (reference sequence). CDR3 length equals 12 residues. The CDR3 DNA reads TGTGCCAGCAGGAGCTCTGGAAACACCATATATTTT. Its protein is CASRSSGNTIYF.

This rearrangement joins TRBV3-1 (or the pseudogene TRBV3-2) to TRBJ1-2, with 8 bases fitting TRBD1. V shed 4 bases and J 7 bases; nucleotides not matched to a gene: 8. Per germline, CDR1 LGHDT and CDR2 YNNKEL (reference sequence). The CDR3 runs to 14 residues. The DNA of the CDR3 is TGTGCCAGCAGCCCCCGTGGCAGGGGGCTTGGCTACACCTTC. It translates to CASSPRGRGLGYTF.

The rearrangement links TRBV7-9 to TRBJ1-3; D call uncertain. V was pared by 5 bases and J by 4 bases, with 21 bases between. This CDR3 region has 17 residues. The germline V gene encodes CDR1 SEHNR and CDR2 FQNEAQ (reference sequence). The CDR3 DNA sequence: TGTGCCAGCAGCCCCCGGGGTGAGGGAGGATCCGGAAACACCATATATTTT. This encodes CASSPRGEGGSGNTIYF.

The table lists this clone with a count of one. V usage is TRBV5-8 and J usage is TRBJ2-5; D may be TRBD1 (7 bases). The V and J ends lost 8 bases and 2 bases respectively, with 13 bases between them. CDR3 length: 13 residues. Germline lookup yields CDR1 SGHTS and CDR2 YDEGEE. The CDR3 DNA sequence: TGTGCCAGTGGAGGGACAGCTCAAGAGACCCAGTACTTC. This encodes CASGGTAQETQYF.

The chain has TRBV5-6 and TRBJ1-1, with D uncertain. Germline V gives CDR1 SGHDT, CDR2 YYEEEE. The CDR3 is made up of 16 amino acids. Trimming cost V 4 bases and J 1 base, with 17 bases left between them. The CDR3 DNA is TGTGCCAGCAGCCGCAGGTCCACCTCGGGGAACACTGAAGCTTTCTTT. This sequence encodes CASSRRSTSGNTEAFF. Complete variable domain (other parts from reference TRBV5-6 and TRBJ1-1): DAGVTQSPTHLIKTRGQQVTLRCSPKSGHDTVSWYQQALGQGPQFIFQYYEEEERQRGNFPDRFSGHQFPNYSSELNVNALLLGDSALYLCASSRRSTSGNTEAFFGQGTRLTVV.

This clone was seen a few times. The chain carries TRBV11-1 and TRBJ2-1, with TRBD1 identical over 7 bases. In germline, CDR1 is SGHAT, CDR2 FQDESV (reference sequence). CDR3 length equals 13 residues. Germline trimming cut 4 bases from V and 5 bases from J; bases unmatched to any gene: 2. The CDR3 bases are TGTGCCAGCAGCTCCGGACAGGACAATGAGCAGTTCTTC. Translating gives CASSSGQDNEQFF. Supplemented by reference TRBV11-1 and TRBJ2-1, the full variable domain reads EAEVAQSPRYKITEKSQAVAFWCDPISGHATLYWYRQILGQGPELLVQFQDESVVDDSQLPKDRFSAERLKGVDSTLKIQPAELGDSAMYLCASSSGQDNEQFFGPGTRLTVL.

This clone has only one observation. The chain carries TRBV9 and TRBJ1-1, with D hard to call. Germline CDR1 SGDLS, CDR2 YYNGEE. The ends were cut back, 0 bases at V and 0 bases at J, with 6 bases in the middle. The CDR3 has 14 residues. CDR3 in DNA: TGTGCCAGCAGCGTAGGGCTCATGAACACTGAAGCTTTCTTT. Amino acids: CASSVGLMNTEAFF.

This sequence joins TRBV19 and TRBJ1-5; D not certain. V was shortened by 5 bases and J by 4 bases, with 9 bases between the two germline ends. This CDR3 has 13 residues. CDR1 and CDR2 (germline): LNHDA, SQIVND (reference sequence). The CDR3 DNA follows: TGTGCCAGTAGTTCCCAGGTAAATCAGCCCCAGCATTTT. As protein: CASSSQVNQPQHF.

The CDR3 region has the DNA TGTGCCAGTAATGGGGGGCATCAGCCCCAGCATTTT. It yields the protein CASNGGHQPQHF. The V gene is TRBV28, the J gene TRBJ1-5, with D possibly being TRBD1 (6 bases). The CDR3 has 12 amino acids. V was shortened by 9 bases and J by 5 bases, with 11 bases between the two germline ends. Germline assignment: CDR1 MDHEN and CDR2 SYDVKM.

This clone was observed once. V gene TRBV27 combines with J gene TRBJ2-1; 8 nucleotides match TRBD2. The J segment lost 5 bases and the V segment lost 6 bases, leaving 12 bases of the junction unmatched. The germline V gene encodes CDR1 MNHEY and CDR2 SMNVEV (reference sequence). CDR3 length: 16 amino acids. CDR3 in DNA: TGTGCCAGCAGACCGACTGGGCGCGGGGGGAACAATGAGCAGTTCTTC. Its protein is CASRPTGRGGNNEQFF.

Remarks on this clone: Other DNA sequences from this sample encode an identical CDR3 as well. V is TRBV7-6 and J is TRBJ1-4, with D possibly being TRBD1 (5 bases). This CDR3 has 15 residues. Germline V gene sequence: CDR1 SGHVS, CDR2 FNYEAQ. With 5 bases removed from V and 0 bases from J, the gap between germline ends came to 10 bases. This CDR3 reads CASSPRGSTNEKLFF. The CDR3 region has the DNA TGTGCCAGCAGCCCTCGGGGGTCAACTAATGAAAAACTGTTTTTT. The full variable domain, completed using reference TRBV7-6 and TRBJ1-4, is GAGVSQSPRYKVTKRGQDVALRCDPISGHVSLYWYRQALGQGPEFLTYFNYEAQQDKSGLPNDRFSAERPEGSISTLTIQRTEQRDSAMYRCASSPRGSTNEKLFFGSGTQLSVL.